The source of this TCR beta chain is a study of identical twins. General study points: Weaker excess twin sharing was seen among beta out-of-frame sequences.

MiXCR, applied by TCRdb to the 5' RACE reads, yields one record per CDR3 protein. The repertoire holds around 240,000 distinct CDR3 sequences, 10% seen once, with approximately 11% in the top ten. This clonotype was observed a handful of times. Antigen: not known. The germline V gene has CDR1 DFQATT and CDR2 SNEGSKA (reference sequence). The CDR3 totals 13 residues. V gave up 0 bases and J gave up 5 bases, with 8 bases separating them. V is TRBV20-1 and J is TRBJ2-1, with D possibly matching TRBD2 (6 bases). The sequenced material came from memory T cells sorted from blood. This TCR was sampled from a man in his forties or fifties in good health. The CDR3 coding sequence is TGCAGTGCTAGAGATGGGGGGAACAATGAGCAGTTCTTC. Its protein product is CSARDGGNNEQFF.